This entry lists 5 T cell receptor beta chains sequenced from one sample in a study of cytomegalovirus exposure and HLA in healthy donors. The PCR made use of 60 Vbeta and 13 Jbeta primers. Repertoires were generated with immunoSEQ multiplex PCR, while TCRdb's copy carries only in-frame clones and drops some. The sample includes approximately 170,000 clones, just over 75% of them seen just once. What was sequenced was PBMCs. These receptors were collected from a middle-aged man in good health and CMV-seronegative.

The V and J genes are TRBV7-2 and TRBJ2-3, with a tentative D call TRBD2 (5 bases). The CDR3 loop spans 15 amino acids. Trimming took off 3 bases at V and 5 bases at J, with 15 bases between the two ends. CDR1 is SGHTA and CDR2 is FQGNSA in the germline V gene. CDR3 coding DNA: TGTGCCAGCAGCTTGGTCGCGTCCGGGGAAGATACGCAGTATTTT. This codes for CASSLVASGEDTQYF.

The rearrangement links TRBV27 to TRBJ2-2; D might be TRBD2 (5 bases). Trimming left V 4 bases short and J 4 bases short, with 10 bases between. The CDR3 sequence is 14 residues long. Germline V CDR1 and CDR2: MNHEY, SMNVEV (reference sequence). The CDR3 protein is CASSSNRGTGELFF. CDR3 DNA sequence: TGTGCCAGCAGTTCAAACCGGGGCACCGGGGAGCTGTTTTTT.

V is TRBV19 and J is TRBJ2-5, with TRBD1 matching over 10 bases. Germline V gene data show CDR1 as LNHDA and CDR2 as SQIVND (reference sequence). Trimming took 4 bases from V and 5 from J; bases not matched to a gene: 13. CDR3 length equals 17 residues. CDR3 coding DNA: TGTGCCAGTAGTAGATTGGCAGGGACAGGGGACGGGGAGACCCAGTACTTC. This codes for CASSRLAGTGDGETQYF. The full variable domain, rest sourced from reference TRBV19 and TRBJ2-5, is DGGITQSPKYLFRKEGQNVTLSCEQNLNHDAMYWYRQDPGQGLRLIYYSQIVNDFQKGDIAEGYSVSREKKESFPLTVTSAQKNPTAFYLCASSRLAGTGDGETQYFGPGTRLLVL.

The chain carries TRBV4-1 and TRBJ2-7, with D tentatively TRBD2 (6 bases). The CDR3 contains 14 residues. Germline assignment: CDR1 MGHRA and CDR2 YSYEKL. V lost 3 bases, J lost 1 base, and 10 bases lay in between. CDR3 DNA sequence: TGCGCCAGCAGCCATGGGGGGACGTCCTACGAGCAGTACTTC. This codes for CASSHGGTSYEQYF.

The chain recombines TRBV7-2 with TRBJ2-7; D unresolved. Germline-derived CDR1 and CDR2 are SGHTA and FQGNSA. V was trimmed by 1 base and J by 3 bases, leaving 10 bases between them. This CDR3 region has 14 residues. CDR3 sequence: CASSLGVRNYEQYV. CDR3 DNA sequence: TGTGCCAGCAGCTTAGGAGTTAGAAACTACGAGCAGTACGTC.